Each of the 4 T cell receptor beta chains below was sequenced from the same sample in a study of beta chain features in type 1 diabetes (dated by TCRdb to the late 2010s). The library was produced with the immunoSEQ multiplex PCR assay. The entire isolated RNA was reverse transcribed using the High Capacity cDNA Reverse Transcription Kit, and thus expressed TCRB transcripts were sequenced. The immuneACCESS repertoire file appears here via TCRdb, limited to in-frame rearrangements. These files lack a portion of the clones; in checked studies, under half of the deficit traces to unresolved V genes, and the cause of the others is not known. Within this sample are about 150,000 clones, with more than 10% of them counted one time only. Under 1.5% of the sample is taken by the ten largest. The full study reports these points: A moderate but significant shortening of TCRB CDR3 length was observed in type 1 diabetes patients in all four CD4+ subsets.

These TCRs' antigens remain unknown. The sequenced sample consisted of central memory CD4+ T cells from blood. Receptors originate from a man aged 18 to 30 with type 1 diabetes.

V and J are TRBV27 and TRBJ2-7; possibly TRBD2 for D (5 bases). The V gene lost 3 bases and the J gene lost 3 bases, with 9 bases spanning the gap. Germline V lookup: CDR1 MNHEY, CDR2 SMNVEV (reference sequence). This CDR3 has 13 amino acids. CDR3 residues: CASSFAGIYEQYF. For the CDR3, the DNA is TGTGCCAGCAGTTTCGCCGGGATCTACGAGCAGTACTTC.

This clone was found a few times. The chain has TRBV28 and TRBJ2-2; D ambiguous. Trimming stripped 2 bases from V and 7 bases from J, with 2 bases between. Germline loops: CDR1 MDHEN, CDR2 SYDVKM. This CDR3 is 11 amino acids long. The DNA of the CDR3 is TGTGCCAGCAGTTTACTCGGGGAGCTGTTTTTT. Residues: CASSLLGELFF.

There are many counts of this clone. The chain uses TRBV5-6 and TRBJ1-1, with D possibly matching TRBD1 (5 bases). With 1 base removed from V and 10 bases from J, the gap between germline ends came to 14 bases. Germline values: CDR1 SGHDT, CDR2 YYEEEE. This CDR3 contains 13 residues. The CDR3 here is CASSLWGPRGAFF. The CDR3 DNA reads as TGTGCCAGCAGCTTGTGGGGCCCCCGAGGAGCTTTCTTT.

This clone has more than one count but fewer than ten. The chain is built from TRBV30 and TRBJ1-3; D is unclear. Trimming pared 5 bases from V and 4 bases from J, leaving 12 bases between. The CDR3 is made up of 13 amino acids. Germline values: CDR1 GTSNPN, CDR2 SVGIG (reference sequence). CDR3 amino acids: CAWELVQGNTIYF. As DNA, the CDR3 is TGTGCCTGGGAGCTCGTGCAAGGAAACACCATATATTTT.